The clone carrying this TCR beta chain appeared a single time. Under the authors' procedure: Reference gene primer amplification in the assay estimated nucleated cell counts. The assay was immunoSEQ multiplex PCR, and TCRdb's table has in-frame clones only and misses some. For V, J and clone size, that table is used; D and trimming come from the DNA. The sample has more than 300,000 clones; roughly nine tenths are singletons. The record originates from a study of blood T cell repertoires in COVID-19. The overall study: The samples span acute and convalescent COVID-19 from the United States, Italy and Spain. T cells, B-cell-depleted T cells, or PBMCs provided the cDNA or gDNA that served as material.

The specimen sequenced was peripheral blood. This receptor was identified in a young man who had recovered from COVID-19.

The CDR3 sequence is CASSFGQGAEAFF. CDR3 DNA sequence: TGTGCCAGCAGTTTCGGGCAGGGGGCTGAAGCTTTCTTT. The chain uses TRBV27 and TRBJ1-1; 7 bases match TRBD1. The CDR3 is 13 residues long. The trim removed 3 bases at V and 6 bases at J, leaving 4 bases unmatched. Per germline, CDR1 MNHEY and CDR2 SMNVEV (reference sequence).